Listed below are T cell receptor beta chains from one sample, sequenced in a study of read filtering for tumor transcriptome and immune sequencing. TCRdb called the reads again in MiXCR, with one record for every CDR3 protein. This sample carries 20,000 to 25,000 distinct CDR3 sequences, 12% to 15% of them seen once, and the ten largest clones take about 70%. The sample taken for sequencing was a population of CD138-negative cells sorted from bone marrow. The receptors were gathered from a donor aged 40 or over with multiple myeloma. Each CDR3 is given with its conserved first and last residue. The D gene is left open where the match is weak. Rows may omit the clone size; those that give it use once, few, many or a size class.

CDR3nt: TGTGCCAGCAGCCAAGTGCGCCTAGATCAGCCCCAGCATTTT; CDR3aa: CASSQVRLDQPQHF; j_gene: TRBJ1-5; d_gene: .; abundance: many; v_gene: TRBV4-2
CDR3nt: TGTGCCAGCAGTTACGTGCCTAGCGGGAGTTCCCACACCTACAATGAGCAGTTCTTC; CDR3aa: CASSYVPSGSSHTYNEQFF; j_gene: TRBJ2-1; d_gene: TRBD2; abundance: many; v_gene: TRBV6-6
CDR3nt: TGTGCCAGCAGCCAAACGGGACTAGCGGACTACGAGCAGTACTTC; CDR3aa: CASSQTGLADYEQYF; j_gene: TRBJ2-7; d_gene: TRBD2; abundance: many; v_gene: TRBV3-1
CDR3nt: TGCAGTGCTAGAGACAGGGGACGAAACACAGATACGCAGTATTTT; CDR3aa: CSARDRGRNTDTQYF; j_gene: TRBJ2-3; d_gene: .; abundance: many; v_gene: TRBV20-1
CDR3nt: TGCGCCAGCAGTGAGTCGGTGGGAGGCAATGAGCAGTTCTTC; CDR3aa: CASSESVGGNEQFF; j_gene: TRBJ2-1; d_gene: .; abundance: .; v_gene: TRBV10-2
CDR3nt: TGTGCCAGCAGCCCGGTAGCGGGAACTATTTACGAGCTGTACTTC; CDR3aa: CASSPVAGTIYELYF; j_gene: TRBJ2-7; d_gene: TRBD2; abundance: many; v_gene: TRBV7-2
CDR3nt: TGTGCCAGCAGTTTGTTGGGACCCGGGTACAATGAGCAGTTCTTC; CDR3aa: CASSLLGPGYNEQFF; j_gene: TRBJ2-1; d_gene: .; abundance: many; v_gene: TRBV28
CDR3nt: TGCAGTGCCCAAGCGTGGGGGAATCCCTACGAGCAGTACTTC; CDR3aa: CSAQAWGNPYEQYF; j_gene: TRBJ2-7; d_gene: .; abundance: many; v_gene: TRBV20-1
CDR3nt: TGTGCCAGCGCGACTAGCGGGAGTACAGAAGAGACCCAGTACTTC; CDR3aa: CASATSGSTEETQYF; j_gene: TRBJ2-5; d_gene: TRBD2; abundance: many; v_gene: TRBV27
CDR3nt: TGCGCCAGCAGCTTGGGGGTAGGTGAAGGCTACACCTTC; CDR3aa: CASSLGVGEGYTF; j_gene: TRBJ1-2; d_gene: .; abundance: many; v_gene: TRBV5-1
CDR3nt: TGTGCCAGCAGCTTAGCGGGAGGGTTTGGCTCCTACAATGAGCAGTTCTTC; CDR3aa: CASSLAGGFGSYNEQFF; j_gene: TRBJ2-1; d_gene: TRBD2; abundance: many; v_gene: TRBV14
CDR3nt: TGTGCCAGCAGTCGGACGGTCGCAAGCACTGAAGCTTTCTTT; CDR3aa: CASSRTVASTEAFF; j_gene: TRBJ1-1; d_gene: .; abundance: many; v_gene: TRBV6-5
CDR3nt: TGCAGCGTGATGACTAGCGGGAGTGGGGATACGCAGTATTTT; CDR3aa: CSVMTSGSGDTQYF; j_gene: TRBJ2-3; d_gene: TRBD2; abundance: few; v_gene: TRBV29-1